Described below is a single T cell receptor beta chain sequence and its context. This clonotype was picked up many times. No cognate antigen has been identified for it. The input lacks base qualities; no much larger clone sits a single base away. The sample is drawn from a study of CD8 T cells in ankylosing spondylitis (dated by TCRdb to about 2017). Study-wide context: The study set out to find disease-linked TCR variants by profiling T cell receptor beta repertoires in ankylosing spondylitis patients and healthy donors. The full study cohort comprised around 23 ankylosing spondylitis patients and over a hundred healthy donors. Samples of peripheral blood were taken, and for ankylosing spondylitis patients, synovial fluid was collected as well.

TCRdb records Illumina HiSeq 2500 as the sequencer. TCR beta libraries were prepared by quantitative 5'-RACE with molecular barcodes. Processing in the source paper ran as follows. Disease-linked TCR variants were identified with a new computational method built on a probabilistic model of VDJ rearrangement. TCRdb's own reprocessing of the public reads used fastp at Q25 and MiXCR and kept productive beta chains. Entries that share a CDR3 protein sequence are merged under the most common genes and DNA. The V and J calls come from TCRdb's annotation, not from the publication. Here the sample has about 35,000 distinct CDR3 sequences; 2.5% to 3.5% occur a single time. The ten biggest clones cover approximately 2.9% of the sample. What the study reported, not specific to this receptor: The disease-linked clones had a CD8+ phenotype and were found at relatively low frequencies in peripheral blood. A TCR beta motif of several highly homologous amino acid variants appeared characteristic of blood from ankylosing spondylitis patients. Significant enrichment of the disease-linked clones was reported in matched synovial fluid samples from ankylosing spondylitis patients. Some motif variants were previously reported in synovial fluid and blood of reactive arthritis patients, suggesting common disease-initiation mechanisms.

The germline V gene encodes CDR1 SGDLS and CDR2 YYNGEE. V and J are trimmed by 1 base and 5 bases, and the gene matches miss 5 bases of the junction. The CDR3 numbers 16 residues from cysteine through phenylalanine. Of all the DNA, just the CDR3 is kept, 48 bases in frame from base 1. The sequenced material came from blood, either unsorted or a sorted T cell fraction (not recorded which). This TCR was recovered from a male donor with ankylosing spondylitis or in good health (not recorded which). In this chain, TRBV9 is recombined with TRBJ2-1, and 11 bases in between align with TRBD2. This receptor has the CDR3 CASSVPPSGGNNEQFF. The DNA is TGTGCCAGCAGCGTACCTCCTAGCGGGGGGAACAATGAGCAGTTCTTC.